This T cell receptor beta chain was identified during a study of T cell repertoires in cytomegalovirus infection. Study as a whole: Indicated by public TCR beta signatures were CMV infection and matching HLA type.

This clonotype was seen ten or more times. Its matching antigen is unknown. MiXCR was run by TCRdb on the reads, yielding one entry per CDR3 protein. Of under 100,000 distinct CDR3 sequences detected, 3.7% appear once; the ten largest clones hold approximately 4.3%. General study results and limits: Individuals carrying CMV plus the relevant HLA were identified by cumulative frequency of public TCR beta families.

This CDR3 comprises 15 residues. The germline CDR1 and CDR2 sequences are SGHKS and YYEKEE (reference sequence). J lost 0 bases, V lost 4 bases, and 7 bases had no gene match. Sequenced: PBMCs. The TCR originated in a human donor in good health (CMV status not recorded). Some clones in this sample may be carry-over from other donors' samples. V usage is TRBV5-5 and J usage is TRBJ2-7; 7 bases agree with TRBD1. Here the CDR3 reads CASSPQGVSSYEQYF. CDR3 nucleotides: TGTGCCAGCAGCCCCCAGGGGGTCAGCTCCTACGAGCAGTACTTC.